This entry lists 12 T cell receptor beta chains sequenced from one sample in a study of post-analysis software for immune sequencing data. Findings of the study overall: Several TRBV segments were more frequent in patients than controls; TRBV5-6, TRBV5-1 and TRBV20-1 belonged to this group.

Presence of unique molecular identifiers characterized the TCR beta cDNA libraries. TCRdb recomputed calls from the PCR reads with MiXCR, one row per CDR3 protein. The repertoire holds roughly 400,000 distinct CDR3 sequences, approximately 37% seen once, with about 7.6% in the top ten. No antigen is known for these receptors. The sample consisted of blood. The receptors were gathered from a girl aged 2 to 10 with multiple sclerosis.

The chain links TRBV5-1 to TRBJ2-3; D tentatively fits TRBD1 or TRBD2 (5 bases each). Germline V gene sequence: CDR1 SGHRS, CDR2 YFSETQ. The CDR3 covers 15 residues. The germline V and J ends were trimmed by 3 bases and 0 bases, with 11 bases remaining between them. The CDR3 DNA sequence: TGCGCCAGCAGCTCTGGGGACGGAAGCACAGATACGCAGTATTTT. It translates to CASSSGDGSTDTQYF.

This clonotype has just a few counts. This chain uses TRBV21-1 with TRBJ1-2; the table calls TRBD1, which could not be checked here. TRBV21-1 is flagged as a pseudogene. This CDR3 is built from 14 residues. The CDR3 protein is CASSTSGPNYGYTF. Written as DNA, the CDR3 is TGTGCCAGCAGCACCTCGGGACCTAACTATGGCTACACCTTC.

This clonotype was detected only a few times. The V call is TRBV28, the J call TRBJ2-1; TRBD2 agrees at 9 bases. This CDR3 is 18 amino acids long. V dropped 5 bases and J dropped 3; count of bases not matched to a gene: 14. The germline gives CDR1 MDHEN, CDR2 SYDVKM. CDR3 loop: CASSPRIAGEVFYNEQFF. In nucleotides, the CDR3 is TGTGCCAGCAGTCCAAGGATAGCGGGAGAGGTTTTCTACAATGAGCAGTTCTTC.

The chain joins TRBV5-5 to TRBJ2-5, with D unclear. The DNA end is a closer match to TRBJ2-7, so the J assignment may be wrong. The CDR3 loop spans 13 amino acids. Germline lookup yields CDR1 SGHKS and CDR2 YYEKEE (reference sequence). As DNA, the CDR3 is TGTGCCAGCAGCTTGGTCCCGGAGTACGAGCAGTACTTC. Translating it yields CASSLVPEYEQYF.

This rearrangement joins TRBV7-9 to TRBJ1-2, with TRBD1 matching over 9 bases. Germline CDR1 is SEHNR and CDR2 is FQNEAQ (reference sequence). The CDR3 contains 18 residues. With V trimmed by 3 bases and J by 4 bases, 15 bases remained unmatched. This CDR3 reads CASSFETTGTGRPYGYTF. In nucleotides, the CDR3 is TGTGCCAGCAGCTTTGAGACCACCGGGACAGGGAGGCCCTATGGCTACACCTTC.

This clonotype came up a few times. This sequence joins TRBV28 and TRBJ2-5; 7 bases align to TRBD1. The germline CDR1 and CDR2 sequences are MDHEN and SYDVKM. The CDR3 runs to 18 residues. Germline trimming cut 6 bases from V and 2 bases from J; bases unmatched to any gene: 18. CDR3 loop: CASSFGTPDRDLQETQYF. CDR3 in DNA: TGTGCCAGCAGCTTCGGGACCCCAGACAGGGACCTACAAGAGACCCAGTACTTC.

The chain couples TRBV5-1 to TRBJ2-7, with a weak D call TRBD2 (6 bases). CDR1 and CDR2 (germline): SGHRS, YFSETQ. The length of the CDR3 is 16 residues. Trimming cost V 4 bases and J 0 bases, with 17 bases left between them. This chain's CDR3 is CASSLDFPGVSYEQYF. CDR3 coding DNA: TGCGCCAGCAGCCTTGATTTCCCGGGGGTCTCCTACGAGCAGTACTTC.

Only a few counts were recorded for this clonotype. The gene calls are TRBV20-1 and TRBJ2-5, with 11 bases aligning to TRBD2. Germline CDR1 reads DFQATT; CDR2 reads SNEGSKA (reference sequence). After removal of 2 bases from V and 5 bases from J, the junction contained 7 bases not matched to a gene. CDR3 length: 15 residues. CDR3 bases: TGCAGTGCTAGACATGGTCTAGCGGGAGGTGAGACCCAGTACTTC. It yields the protein CSARHGLAGGETQYF.

This clonotype appeared once. V and J are TRBV12-3 or TRBV12-4 and TRBJ1-4, with unresolved D. V was pared by 0 bases and J by 5 bases, with 16 bases between. The CDR3 is made up of 17 amino acids. CDR3 sequence: CASSLATRLPMNEKLFF. The CDR3 DNA follows: TGTGCCAGCAGTTTAGCTACCAGACTCCCCATGAATGAAAAACTGTTTTTT.

Only a few counts were recorded for this clonotype. The V and J genes are TRBV20-1 and TRBJ2-3; no reliable D call. The CDR3 is made up of 15 amino acids. Trimming left V 0 bases short and J 2 bases short, with 12 bases between. Germline loops: CDR1 DFQATT, CDR2 SNEGSKA (reference sequence). Written as DNA, the CDR3 is TGCAGTGCTAGAGACCCTTTTCAGCTCACAGATACGCAGTATTTT. The encoded protein is CSARDPFQLTDTQYF.

The genes are TRBV11-2 and TRBJ2-7, with 12 bases lining up with TRBD2. V lost 3 bases and J lost 7; bases outside the gene matches: 7. Germline loops: CDR1 SGHAT, CDR2 FQNNGV. The length of the CDR3 is 15 residues. The CDR3 nucleotides are TGTGCCAGCAGCTTCACTAGCGGGAGGTTCAATGAGCAGTACTTC. This gives the protein CASSFTSGRFNEQYF.

This clonotype came up a few times. This chain joins TRBV9 and TRBJ2-1, with TRBD2 matching 7 bases. V gave up 0 bases and J gave up 10 bases; unmatched junction bases: 1. The CDR3 extends over 12 amino acids. In germline, CDR1 is SGDLS, CDR2 YYNGEE. CDR3 loop: CASSVGLAEQFF. The CDR3 nucleotides are TGTGCCAGCAGCGTAGGACTAGCAGAGCAGTTCTTC. Full variable domain (remainder filled in from reference TRBV9 and TRBJ2-1): DSGVTQTPKHLITATGQRVTLRCSPRSGDLSVYWYQQSLDQGLQFLIQYYNGEERAKGNILERFSAQQFPDLHSELNLSSLELGDSALYFCASSVGLAEQFFGPGTRLTVL.